This is a list of T cell receptor beta chains from one sample in a study of cytotoxic CD8 clonotypes in ibrutinib-treated CLL. Measured with immunoSEQ multiplex PCR; TCRdb has only the in-frame clones, and not every one. The table includes fewer than 90,000 clones, 86% detected once. Sequenced material: PBMCs, taken before ibrutinib treatment. The receptors come from a human donor with chronic lymphocytic leukemia. Both conserved end residues are part of each CDR3. The D gene is left open where the match is weak. For some rows the clone size is stated as once, few or many, or as a class when expanded; others skip it.

cdr3_nt cdr3_aa v_call clone_size j_call d_call
TGTGCCACCAGCAGAGATTATCGTAGAGACACATACGAGCAGTACTTC CATSRDYRRDTYEQYF TRBV15 - TRBJ2-7 -
TGTGCCAGCAACTCCCGGGGGACAGGAGGAAACTATGGCTACACCTTC CASNSRGTGGNYGYTF TRBV28 - TRBJ1-2 TRBD1
TGTGCCAGCCGACAGGGGGGGGATGAAAAACTGTTTTTT CASRQGGDEKLFF TRBV5-4 - TRBJ1-4 TRBD1
TGTGCCAGTAGTATGAACAGGGACCTTTTCAATGAGCAGTTCTTC CASSMNRDLFNEQFF TRBV19 - TRBJ2-1 -
TGTGCCAGCAGCCAGGGAGGACAGGGGGGGACCGGGGAGCTGTTTTTT CASSQGGQGGTGELFF TRBV4-2 - TRBJ2-2 TRBD1
TGTGCCAGCAGCCCGGTTCGGCGGGAGGGCTATAACCACGAGCAGTACTTC CASSPVRREGYNHEQYF TRBV7-2 - TRBJ2-7 TRBD2
TGTGCCAGCAGTCAGGGGGGTCTCGAGCAGTTCTTC CASSQGGLEQFF TRBV6-5 once TRBJ2-1 -
TGCGCCAGCAGCTTGGCAACCGACAGCCGCTACACCTTC CASSLATDSRYTF TRBV5-1 - TRBJ1-2 -
TGTGCCAGCAGCCGGGGGCAGAGGGAGACCCAGTACTTC CASSRGQRETQYF TRBV7-2 - TRBJ2-5 -
TGTGCCAGCAGCTTGGTAACGCCCAGTGACAATGGCTACACCTTC CASSLVTPSDNGYTF TRBV5-4 - TRBJ1-2 -
TGTGCCAGCTCACCAACTCCTTTGCGGGCCTCCCTCTGGGGGGCCAACGTCCTGACTTTC CASSPTPLRASLWGANVLTF TRBV18 - TRBJ2-6 -
TGTGCCAGCAGACACCGGGACGGCGGAAACACCATATATTTT CASRHRDGGNTIYF TRBV11-2 - TRBJ1-3 -
TGTGCCAGCAGCTTAGGGCGGAACAGACAAAACTATGGCTACACCTTC CASSLGRNRQNYGYTF TRBV7-2 - TRBJ1-2 -
TGTGCCAGCAGTGAATTTGACCGAACCTACGAGCAGTACTTC CASSEFDRTYEQYF TRBV2 - TRBJ2-7 -
TGTGCCAGCAGCTTAGTGGGGACAGGGGGCATGAACACTGAAGCTTTCTTT CASSLVGTGGMNTEAFF TRBV7-9 - TRBJ1-1 TRBD1
TGTGCCAGCAGTGCAGGGGTCGTGAACACTGAAGCTTTCTTT CASSAGVVNTEAFF TRBV27 - TRBJ1-1 -
TGTGCCAGCAGCTTAGTTTACACTGAAGCTTTCTTT CASSLVYTEAFF TRBV11-3 - TRBJ1-1 -
TGTGCCAGCAGCCCCGAGGCGGGACTAGCGGGAGGAACGGTCTCCTACGAGCAGTACTTC CASSPEAGLAGGTVSYEQYF TRBV28 many TRBJ2-7 TRBD2
TGCGCCAGCAGCCAAGGGAATCAGCCCCAGCATTTT CASSQGNQPQHF TRBV4-3 - TRBJ1-5 -
TGTGCCAGCAGCCCTATGGGAGGATTGTTGTTCGCAGATACGCAGTATTTT CASSPMGGLLFADTQYF TRBV4-2 - TRBJ2-3 -
TGTGCCAGCAACTTACACAGGGTCACCGGGGAGCTGTTTTTT CASNLHRVTGELFF TRBV28 - TRBJ2-2 -
TGTGCCATCAGTACCGGGACTAGCGGGATCTACGAGCAGTACTTC CAISTGTSGIYEQYF TRBV10-3 few TRBJ2-7 TRBD2
TGTGCCAGCAGCTTAAGGGGCCTAGCGGGAAGAACCGGGGAGCTGTTTTTT CASSLRGLAGRTGELFF TRBV7-2 once TRBJ2-2 TRBD2
TGCGCCAGCAGCTTGATAGGCAACAATGAGCAGTTCTTC CASSLIGNNEQFF TRBV5-1 once TRBJ2-1 -
TGTGCCATCCAACAGGGAGCAGATACGCAGTATTTT CAIQQGADTQYF TRBV27 - TRBJ2-3 -
TGTGCCAGCAGCCAAGCGTTTGACTACGGGGTAACCTCGACCTACGAGCAGTACTTC CASSQAFDYGVTSTYEQYF TRBV14 - TRBJ2-7 -
TGCGCCAGCAGCTTGGACGGGACGCCACAAGAGACCCAGTACTTC CASSLDGTPQETQYF TRBV5-1 - TRBJ2-5 -
TGTGCCAGCAGTTTACGCAGTTTTAACTATGGCTACACCTTC CASSLRSFNYGYTF TRBV27 - TRBJ1-2 -
TGTGCCTGGAGTGTATTGGAAGAGGCAGGGGGCTACACCTTC CAWSVLEEAGGYTF TRBV30 - TRBJ1-2 -
TGTGCCTGGGCGAGCGGGAGTCAGCAGTTCTTC CAWASGSQQFF TRBV30 - TRBJ2-1 TRBD2
TGTGCCAGCAGCTCGGACACGGGAAACATTCAGTACTTC CASSSDTGNIQYF TRBV7-8 - TRBJ2-4 -
TGTGCCAGCAGGACCGGGACCGGCGGTTGGACCCAGTACTTC CASRTGTGGWTQYF TRBV28 - TRBJ2-5 -
TGTGCCAGCAGCCAATCCTTGGCGGAGGGGGGCACAGATACGCAGTATTTT CASSQSLAEGGTDTQYF TRBV13 once TRBJ2-3 -
TGTGCCAGCAGCTTGGGGTTCCGCACAGATACGCAGTATTTT CASSLGFRTDTQYF TRBV7-3 - TRBJ2-3 -
TGTGCCAGCCAATCGGACCTAGACACTGAAGCTTTCTTT CASQSDLDTEAFF TRBV27 - TRBJ1-1 -
TGTGCCAGTAGTATCGGTAGGGCCCAGTACTTC CASSIGRAQYF TRBV19 - TRBJ2-5 -
TGTGCCAGCAACCGGGACTTGAGCTACGAGCAGTACTTC CASNRDLSYEQYF TRBV28 once TRBJ2-7 -
TGCGCCAGCAGCCTCAGAGACAGGGCCAACACTGAAGCTTTCTTT CASSLRDRANTEAFF TRBV4-1 - TRBJ1-1 TRBD1
TGCGCCAGCAGCTTGACCGGGACAGGGGGCACAGATACGCAGTATTTT CASSLTGTGGTDTQYF TRBV5-1 - TRBJ2-3 TRBD1
TGCAGCGTTGAAGGCCGGGGGACAGGTAACGAGCAGTACTTC CSVEGRGTGNEQYF TRBV29-1 - TRBJ2-7 TRBD1
TGCGCCAGCAGCTTGATAGCGGGAAACACCGGGGAGCTGTTTTTT CASSLIAGNTGELFF TRBV5-1 - TRBJ2-2 TRBD2
TGCGCCAGCAGCCCTGGCGTCGGGAGCTCCTACAATGAGCAGTTCTTC CASSPGVGSSYNEQFF TRBV5-1 - TRBJ2-1 -
TGTGCCAGCAGCGTGGCTCGTGATCAGCCCCAGCATTTT CASSVARDQPQHF TRBV7-3 - TRBJ1-5 -
TGTGCCATCAGTGCAAGTTACGAGCAGTACTTC CAISASYEQYF TRBV10-3 few TRBJ2-7 -
TGTGCCAGCAGTTCCCAAGGGAACTATGGCTACACCTTC CASSSQGNYGYTF TRBV28 - TRBJ1-2 -
TGTGCCAGCAGCTTAGAAGGGGGCAGCTACACAGATACGCAGTATTTT CASSLEGGSYTDTQYF TRBV11-3 - TRBJ2-3 TRBD1
TGTGCCAGCAGCCTTCAGGGGGCGAGGACTGAAGCTTTCTTT CASSLQGARTEAFF TRBV6-5 - TRBJ1-1 TRBD1
TGCGCCAGCAGTCAATACGGACAGGCGCGCACAGATACGCAGTATTTT CASSQYGQARTDTQYF TRBV23-1 once TRBJ2-3 TRBD1
TGTGCCAGCAGTTATCGGGAGGGCGGATACACTGAAGCTTTCTTT CASSYREGGYTEAFF TRBV6-6 - TRBJ1-1 -